The 10 T cell receptor beta chains presented below share a single source sample, sequenced in a study of T cell responses to AZD1222 COVID-19 vaccine. The assay was immunoSEQ multiplex PCR, and TCRdb's table has in-frame clones only and misses some. The top ten hold 6% to 7% of the sample, which has 90,000 to 120,000 clones, roughly 90% seen once. Sequencing used peripheral blood, obtained on day 0 of AZD1222 vaccination. These receptors were taken from an adult in good health.

V gene TRBV18 combines with J gene TRBJ2-7; a possible D gene is TRBD1 (6 bases). Trimming stripped 6 bases from V and 6 bases from J, with 15 bases between. Germline loops: CDR1 KGHSH, CDR2 LQKENI. The CDR3 length is 13 residues. In DNA form, the CDR3 reads TGTGCCAGCTCGCCTAACAGGGAGCGCGAGCAGTACTTC. Protein product: CASSPNREREQYF.

Only one count was recorded for this clone. The V gene is TRBV27, the J gene TRBJ2-1, with TRBD2 matching 7 bases. The V segment lost 3 bases and the J segment 1 base; nucleotides outside the gene matches: 24. The CDR3 consists of 22 residues. Germline V gene lookup returns CDR1 MNHEY and CDR2 SMNVEV (reference sequence). The CDR3 loop reads CASSFSRWVAGAPFGSYNEQFF. For the CDR3, the DNA is TGTGCCAGCAGTTTCTCCCGTTGGGTTGCGGGAGCCCCGTTTGGTTCCTACAATGAGCAGTTCTTC.

The chain couples TRBV12-3 or TRBV12-4 to TRBJ2-5; D gene unclear. Trimming left V 6 bases short and J 5 bases short, with 10 bases between. This CDR3 comprises 12 residues. Written as DNA, the CDR3 is TGTGCCAGCAGATTGGGTTTCGAGACCCAGTACTTC. Its translation is CASRLGFETQYF.

This sequence joins TRBV7-3 and TRBJ1-6, with D unclear. The CDR3 runs to 12 residues. Trimming removed 9 bases at V and 7 bases at J, with 10 bases between. Germline lookup yields CDR1 SGHTA and CDR2 FQGTGA. CDR3 in DNA: TGTGCCAGTTACCTAACAAATTCACCCCTCCACTTT. Its protein is CASYLTNSPLHF.

The V call is TRBV6-5, the J call TRBJ1-1, with D hard to call. V was pared by 5 bases and J by 6 bases, with 7 bases between. Germline CDR1 reads MNHEY; CDR2 reads SVGAGI. The CDR3 runs to 11 residues. CDR3 DNA: TGTGCCAGCAGTAGATATCCTGAAGCTTTCTTT. Translation gives CASSRYPEAFF.

V usage is TRBV7-9 and J usage is TRBJ2-7; 14 bases map to TRBD2. The junction had 9 bases not matched to a gene; V was cut back by 4 bases and J by 1 base. This CDR3 region has 18 residues. Per germline, CDR1 SEHNR and CDR2 FQNEAQ (reference sequence). The CDR3 DNA follows: TGTGCCAGCAGCTCGTGGACTAGCGGGAGGCTACTATCCTACGAGCAGTACTTC. Translating gives CASSSWTSGRLLSYEQYF.

V is TRBV27 and J is TRBJ2-4, with 8 positions matching TRBD1. The V segment lost 0 bases and the J segment 6 bases; nucleotides outside the gene matches: 10. The length of the CDR3 is 17 residues. In germline, CDR1 is MNHEY, CDR2 SMNVEV (reference sequence). The CDR3 reads CASSLSTSRTGRNIQYF. The DNA for the CDR3 is TGTGCCAGCAGTTTATCTACATCTCGGACAGGGAGAAACATTCAGTACTTC.

The CDR3 sequence: CARSLYLDTDTQYF. DNA for the CDR3: TGTGCCAGAAGCTTATACCTGGACACAGATACGCAGTATTTT. The chain joins TRBV7-5 to TRBJ2-3. TRBV7-5 is termed a pseudogene. There are 14 residues in the CDR3.

V and J are TRBV30 and TRBJ2-4; tentatively, D is TRBD1 or TRBD2 (5 bases each). The CDR3 spans 16 residues. Deletions cut 2 bases from V and 9 bases from J, with 23 bases between. Germline CDR1 reads GTSNPN; CDR2 reads SVGIG (reference sequence). CDR3 nucleotides: TGTGCCTGGAGTTATCCCACGGCCATGGGACGGGGCATTCAGTACTTC. Translating gives CAWSYPTAMGRGIQYF. The full variable domain, rest sourced from reference TRBV30 and TRBJ2-4, is SQTIHQWPATLVQPVGSPLSLECTVEGTSNPNLYWYRQAAGRGLQLLFYSVGIGQISSEVPQNLSASRPQDRQFILSSKKLLLSDSGFYLCAWSYPTAMGRGIQYFGAGTRLSVL.

The CDR3 reads CASSLSYANTGELFF. The CDR3 coding sequence is TGTGCCAGCAGCTTATCATACGCGAACACCGGGGAGCTGTTTTTT. The chain uses TRBV7-2 and TRBJ2-2; D is ambiguous. V lost 2 bases to trimming and J lost 0 bases, with 7 bases between them. The length of the CDR3 is 15 residues. The germline CDR1 and CDR2 sequences are SGHTA and FQGNSA.